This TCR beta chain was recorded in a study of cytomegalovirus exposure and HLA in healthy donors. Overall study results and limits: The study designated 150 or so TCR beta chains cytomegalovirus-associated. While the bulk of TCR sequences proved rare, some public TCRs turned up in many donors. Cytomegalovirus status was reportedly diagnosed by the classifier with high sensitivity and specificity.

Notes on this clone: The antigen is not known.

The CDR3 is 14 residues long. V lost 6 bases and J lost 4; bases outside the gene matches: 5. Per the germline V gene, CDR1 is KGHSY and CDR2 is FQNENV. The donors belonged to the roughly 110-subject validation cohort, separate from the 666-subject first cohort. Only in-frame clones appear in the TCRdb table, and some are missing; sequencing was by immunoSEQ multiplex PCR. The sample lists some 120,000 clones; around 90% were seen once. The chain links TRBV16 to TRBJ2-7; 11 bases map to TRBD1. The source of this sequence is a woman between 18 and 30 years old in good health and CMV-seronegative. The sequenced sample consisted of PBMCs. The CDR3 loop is CASRAGTGGYEQYF. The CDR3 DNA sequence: TGTGCCAGCAGGGCGGGGACAGGGGGATACGAGCAGTACTTC.